Below, one T cell receptor (beta chain) is given with its context. Its antigen is still unknown. No quality values exist for individual bases; no much larger clone is one base distant. The CDR3 starts with the cysteine, ends with the phenylalanine, and has 17 residues. Only the CDR3 portion is preserved as DNA: 51 bases, with reading frame beginning at the first base. The germline V gene sets CDR1 to SGHTA and CDR2 to FQGNSA. V is trimmed back by 1 base and J by 5 bases, and the junction contains 9 bases that no gene match accounts for. Each collaborating institution followed its own protocols to collect whole blood in K2EDTA tubes. For TCRbeta analysis, collaborator samples were shipped as frozen whole blood, as isolated PBMCs, or as DNA extracted from either sample type. TCRbeta CDR3 regions were amplified from genomic DNA by means of the immunoSEQ Assay, a bias-controlled multiplex PCR. As for how the authors treated the data: The number of nucleated cells in each sample was estimated from the amplification of reference gene primers within the assay. Sequence reads were collapsed and filtered to measure the absolute abundance of every unique TCRbeta CDR3 rearrangement. Productive Simpson clonality was computed per sample as the square root of Simpson's diversity index over productive rearrangements. The table was pulled from immuneACCESS by TCRdb, which kept in-frame rearrangements only. Such tables lose some clones; where checked, under half of the loss comes from unresolved V genes, and the rest has no known cause. The V and J calls and clone size are taken from that table; D and trimming were inferred from the DNA. This sample has 100,000 to 110,000 clones in its table, and roughly 87% of those were observed once. The ten largest clones represent 7.4% of the sample.

The data derive from a study of blood T cell repertoires in COVID-19 (dated by TCRdb to the early 2020s). In terms of the full investigation: The collaborator samples originated in the United States, Italy and Spain and spanned the acute and convalescent phases of COVID-19. The prospective study material was composed of cDNA or gDNA derived from T cells, B-cell-depleted T cells, or PBMCs. Where available, HLA class I and class II types were taken from metadata supplied by the sample provider and were not determined by assay-based typing. The dataset comprised deeply sampled blood TCRbeta repertoires from subjects exposed to, actively infected with, or recovered from COVID-19. Sample metadata almost always included a de-identified subject ID, COVID-19 status, age in years and sex. The samples were drawn from the first 160 participants of the ongoing ImmuneRACE study and from over 950 subjects provided by 6 global collaborators. The repertoires were made available in a free public database intended to serve as a resource for research on the immune response to SARS-CoV-2.

The research as a whole found: The quantity of clinical and demographic metadata differed by source and by participant and was supplied without curation.

The receptor's source is a man aged 25 to 40 in a cohort sampled during active COVID-19. Sample: peripheral blood. The chain couples TRBV7-2 to TRBJ2-5; 11 bases in the junction line up with TRBD2. CDR3 protein: CASSLVLAGGRRETQYF. The nucleotide sequence is TGTGCCAGCAGCTTAGTGTTAGCGGGGGGGCGCCGCGAGACCCAGTACTTC.